This TCR beta chain emerged from a study of blood T cells in healthy people across ages. This clonotype came up a few times. Its target is not known. It was with a sample-barcoded 5' primer and a J-beta primer mix that a second PCR of roughly 7 to 12 cycles was run. TCRdb redid the calling of the 5' RACE reads with MiXCR, one entry per CDR3 protein. The sample shows about 930,000 distinct CDR3 sequences, 25% to 35% of them seen only once. The CDR3 has 14 amino acids. CDR1 is MGHRA, CDR2 YSYEKL, per germline. The V and J ends lost 9 bases and 2 bases respectively, with 16 bases between them. The study, taken as a whole, reports: Unsorted PBMCs ruled out conclusive naive versus antigen-experienced comparison.

The sample also formed part of further work on T cells of mothers and their children. That study reports: Comparable shaping of TCR recombination output by thymic selection was observed in related and unrelated pairs.

The receptor was derived from a woman in her thirties or forties in good health. This chain uses TRBV4-1 with TRBJ1-2; possible D gene TRBD1, 6 bases. Input material: blood. The CDR3 loop reads CASGHGDTNYGYTF. The CDR3 bases are TGCGCCAGTGGCCACGGGGACACCAACTATGGCTACACCTTC.